Each of the 14 T cell receptor beta chains below was sequenced from the same sample in a study of shared clonotypes between healthy human individuals. The protocol was immunoSEQ multiplex PCR, while the TCRdb copy is restricted to in-frame clones and leaves out a portion. The sample records roughly 2,500,000 clones, 80% to 95% being singletons. Material for sequencing was naive CD4+ T cells from PBMCs. Subset of the sample: CD45RA+ positively selected. These receptors were taken from a man younger than 30 in good health. Some clones in this sample may be carry-over from other donors' samples.

The rearrangement joins TRBV19 to TRBJ1-5; D perhaps matches TRBD1 (5 bases). Germline lookup yields CDR1 LNHDA and CDR2 SQIVND (reference sequence). The CDR3 contains 13 residues. Deletions cut 5 bases from V and 6 bases from J, with 11 bases between. CDR3 DNA: TGTGCCAGTAGTGTACCCGGGGGTCAGCCCCAGCATTTT. Translation: CASSVPGGQPQHF. Combining the CDR3 with reference TRBV19 and TRBJ1-5 gives the whole variable domain DGGITQSPKYLFRKEGQNVTLSCEQNLNHDAMYWYRQDPGQGLRLIYYSQIVNDFQKGDIAEGYSVSREKKESFPLTVTSAQKNPTAFYLCASSVPGGQPQHFGDGTRLSIL.

The rearrangement uses TRBV5-5 and TRBJ2-1; the D call may be TRBD1 or TRBD2 (5 bases each). CDR3 length equals 15 residues. Germline lookup yields CDR1 SGHKS and CDR2 YYEKEE (reference sequence). Trimming shortened V by 2 bases and J by 2 bases, and 11 bases separated the two germline ends. The CDR3, as DNA: TGTGCCAGCAGCTTCGAGGGGATGACCTACAATGAGCAGTTCTTC. It specifies CASSFEGMTYNEQFF. Using reference TRBV5-5 and TRBJ2-1 for the parts outside the CDR3, the full variable domain is DAGVTQSPTHLIKTRGQQVTLRCSPISGHKSVSWYQQVLGQGPQFIFQYYEKEERGRGNFPDRFSARQFPNYSSELNVNALLLGDSALYLCASSFEGMTYNEQFFGPGTRLTVL.

A single count supports this clone. The chain employs TRBV7-3 and TRBJ2-1, with TRBD2 matching over 7 bases. Germline CDR1 and CDR2: SGHTA and FQGTGA. V lost 1 base and J lost 5; bases outside the gene matches: 8. CDR3 size: 16 residues. The CDR3 nucleotides read TGTGCCAGCAGCTTAATAAGGGCTAGCGGAGACAATGAGCAGTTCTTC. It is translated as CASSLIRASGDNEQFF.

V and J are TRBV27 and TRBJ1-2; 10 bases fit TRBD1. The V gene's germline CDR1 is MNHEY and CDR2 SMNVEV (reference sequence). J was trimmed by 5 bases and V by 3 bases; bases with no gene match: 3. CDR3 length: 14 amino acids. The CDR3 nucleotides read TGTGCCAGCAGTTTGACAGGGGGCAGGTATGGCTACACCTTC. Its translation is CASSLTGGRYGYTF.

With respect to this clone: The sample has other DNA sequences that encode this CDR3 too. The chain is built from TRBV2 and TRBJ2-3; D remains ambiguous. The V gene lost 7 bases and the J gene lost 1 base, with 3 bases spanning the gap. Germline CDR1 and CDR2: SNHLY and FYNNEI. This CDR3 has 11 amino acids. The CDR3 DNA reads TGTGCCAGCACAGGCACAGATACGCAGTATTTT. It specifies CASTGTDTQYF.

The V gene is TRBV7-8, the J gene TRBJ2-7, with D unclear. V shed 1 base and J shed 3 bases, with 10 bases lying between them. The CDR3 has 14 residues. Germline CDR1 SGHVS, CDR2 FQNEAQ. CDR3 sequence: CASSLGGSRYEQYF. The CDR3 bases are TGTGCCAGCAGCTTAGGAGGCAGCCGCTACGAGCAGTACTTC.

The V call is TRBV18, the J call TRBJ1-1; D unclear. CDR1 and CDR2 (germline): KGHSH, LQKENI. V was pared by 8 bases and J by 4 bases, with 14 bases between. The CDR3 runs 13 residues. In DNA, the CDR3 is TGTGCCAGCACGCAGACGGCCTCCACTGAAGCTTTCTTT. Its protein product is CASTQTASTEAFF.

The J gene is TRBJ1-1, the V gene TRBV6-5, with 9 bases that match TRBD1. The CDR3 is 13 amino acids. V lost 4 bases, J lost 6 bases, and 3 bases stayed unmatched. CDR1 MNHEY and CDR2 SVGAGI come from the germline V gene. CDR3 amino acids: CASSFRQGAEAFF. In DNA form, the CDR3 reads TGTGCCAGCAGTTTTCGACAGGGGGCTGAAGCTTTCTTT.

V usage is TRBV7-8 and J usage is TRBJ2-3, with 8 positions matching TRBD1. The trim removed 5 bases at V and 2 bases at J, leaving 6 bases unmatched. Germline V gene data show CDR1 as SGHVS and CDR2 as FQNEAQ. This CDR3 has 15 residues. CDR3 coding DNA: TGTGCCAGCAGCCAACAGGGGGTAATCACAGATACGCAGTATTTT. This encodes CASSQQGVITDTQYF.

This clone was seen a few times. The chain is built from TRBV28 and TRBJ1-1; perhaps TRBD1 as D (5 bases). Germline CDR1 is MDHEN and CDR2 is SYDVKM. The CDR3 length is 15 residues. V was shortened by 2 bases and J by 9 bases, with 19 bases between the two germline ends. The chain's CDR3 is CASSLLRRAHLQAFF. The CDR3 bases are TGTGCCAGCAGTTTACTCCGCAGGGCCCACCTACAAGCTTTCTTT.

This chain uses TRBV30 with TRBJ2-1, with unresolved D. The CDR3 has 15 residues. The germline gives CDR1 GTSNPN, CDR2 SVGIG (reference sequence). V was trimmed by 4 bases and J by 2 bases, leaving 15 bases between them. CDR3 DNA: TGTGCCTGGAAACTCCTAGGCTCCCCCTACAATGAGCAGTTCTTC. Amino acid sequence: CAWKLLGSPYNEQFF. The variable domain in full, completed from reference TRBV30 and TRBJ2-1, reads SQTIHQWPATLVQPVGSPLSLECTVEGTSNPNLYWYRQAAGRGLQLLFYSVGIGQISSEVPQNLSASRPQDRQFILSSKKLLLSDSGFYLCAWKLLGSPYNEQFFGPGTRLTVL.

V gene TRBV7-3 combines with J gene TRBJ2-2; 8 bases align to TRBD2. CDR1 is SGHTA, CDR2 FQGTGA, per germline. V gave up 2 bases and J gave up 7 bases; unmatched junction bases: 6. The CDR3 runs 15 residues. In DNA, the CDR3 is TGTGCCAGCAGCTTACTAGAGGCGGGAGGCGGGGAGCTGTTTTTT. Amino acids: CASSLLEAGGGELFF.

The chain uses TRBV7-9 and TRBJ1-4; a weak D match, TRBD1 (6 bases). Per germline, CDR1 SEHNR and CDR2 FQNEAQ (reference sequence). CDR3 length: 14 amino acids. Between the trimmed V and J ends, which lost 1 base and 7 bases, there was a span of 10 bases. CDR3 in amino acids: CASSLGGRGEKLFF. The CDR3 DNA reads as TGTGCCAGCAGCTTAGGGGGGCGCGGTGAAAAACTGTTTTTT. The full variable domain, with the rest looked up from reference TRBV7-9 and TRBJ1-4, is DTGVSQNPRHKITKRGQNVTFRCDPISEHNRLYWYRQTLGQGPEFLTYFQNEAQLEKSRLLSDRFSAERPKGSFSTLEIQRTEQGDSAMYLCASSLGGRGEKLFFGSGTQLSVL.

The rearrangement joins TRBV5-4 to TRBJ2-1, with 13 bases identical to TRBD2. Germline trimming cut 1 base from V and 8 bases from J; bases unmatched to any gene: 3. The CDR3 length is 15 residues. The germline gives CDR1 SGHNT, CDR2 YYREEE (reference sequence). Here the CDR3 DNA reads TGTGCCAGCAGCTTGACTAGCGGGAGGGTCTATGAGCAGTTCTTC. It encodes CASSLTSGRVYEQFF.